This TCR beta chain was recorded in a study of identical twins. TCRdb re-analysed the 5' RACE reads in MiXCR, keeping a single row per CDR3 protein. This sample has 1.5 million to 2 million distinct CDR3 sequences, with about 32% found just once. The CDR3 runs to 14 residues. J was trimmed by 5 bases and V by 5 bases; bases with no gene match: 7. The chain carries TRBV12-3 or TRBV12-4 and TRBJ2-5; 8 nucleotides line up with TRBD2. The source is a newborn girl in good health. The sample consisted of cord blood. The CDR3 DNA follows: TGTGCCAGCAGTCCCCGAGGGACTAGTGAGACCCAGTACTTC. Protein: CASSPRGTSETQYF.